This TCR beta chain appears in the sequencing data of a study of CD8 T cells in ankylosing spondylitis. General study findings and limits: The study identified a TCR beta motif of under 10 highly homologous variants that appeared characteristic of ankylosing spondylitis blood.

The CDR3 totals 16 residues. V dropped 1 base and J dropped 0 bases, with 10 bases sitting between them. Germline-derived CDR1 and CDR2 are SEHNR and FQNEAQ (reference sequence). This clonotype came up many times. Its specificity is unknown. TCRdb itself ran the 5' RACE reads through MiXCR, one entry per CDR3 protein. The sample includes approximately 520,000 distinct CDR3 sequences, about 5% of them seen just once. V and J are TRBV7-9 and TRBJ2-1, with D hard to call. What was sequenced was blood, either unsorted or a sorted T cell fraction (not recorded which). The source is a male donor with ankylosing spondylitis. CDR3 coding DNA: TGTGCCAGCAGCTTAGAAGGGCCGAGCTCCTACAATGAGCAGTTCTTC. This translates into CASSLEGPSSYNEQFF.